These 23 T cell receptor beta chains originate from one sample sequenced in a study of vaccination effects on CD4 cells after COVID-19. The method was immunoSEQ multiplex PCR; TCRdb's version includes in-frame clones alone and lacks a portion of them. The data show tens of thousands of clones, over 60% seen once. Their antigen targets remain unknown. ViraFEST assay sequencing came after antigen-specific CD4+ T cells were expanded with viral peptide pools. Having been cultured for around ten days, the cells underwent CD4+ T cell isolation. Every participant took two doses of the BNT162b2 or mRNA-1273 vaccine. Sequenced here: CD4+ T cells from PBMCs cultured with HCoV-OC43 spike peptides, sampled after COVID-19 vaccination. Subset noted: HCoV-OC43 spike overlapping peptide pool stimulation. These receptors all come from a human donor who received a COVID-19 vaccine.

The chain joins TRBV27 to TRBJ2-7; the D call may be TRBD1 or TRBD2 (6 bases each). Trimming shortened V by 9 bases and J by 2 bases, and 14 bases separated the two germline ends. CDR1 is MNHEY and CDR2 is SMNVEV in the germline V gene (reference sequence). This CDR3 region has 13 residues. The CDR3 loop reads CASRVRGAYEQYF. The CDR3 nucleotides read TGTGCCAGTAGAGTAAGGGGGGCCTACGAGCAGTACTTC.

J is TRBJ1-1 and V is TRBV9, with D uncertain. The germline V gene has CDR1 SGDLS and CDR2 YYNGEE. V lost 0 bases to trimming and J lost 0 bases, with 9 bases between them. The CDR3 consists of 15 residues. The CDR3 DNA follows: TGTGCCAGCAGCGTAGAGGTGAGGATGAACACTGAAGCTTTCTTT. This gives the protein CASSVEVRMNTEAFF.

The chain combines TRBV5-6 with TRBJ2-7; D is possibly TRBD2 (5 bases). The germline V and J ends were trimmed by 4 bases and 0 bases, with 17 bases remaining between them. The CDR3 length is 16 residues. Per germline, CDR1 SGHDT and CDR2 YYEEEE. The CDR3 loop reads CASSRDVLGSSYEQYF. CDR3 DNA sequence: TGTGCCAGCAGCCGAGACGTACTAGGAAGCTCCTACGAGCAGTACTTC.

This clone was seen ten or more times. The chain has TRBV6-4 and TRBJ2-1; TRBD2 matches 11 bases. Trimming removed 2 bases from V and 3 bases from J; junction bases left unmatched: 0. Germline V gene lookup returns CDR1 MRHNA and CDR2 SNTAGT. The CDR3 runs to 15 residues. The CDR3 loop reads CASSDTSGGYNEQFF. CDR3 in DNA: TGTGCCAGCAGTGACACTAGCGGGGGCTACAATGAGCAGTTCTTC.

The chain is built from TRBV6-5 and TRBJ1-5, with D unresolved. The CDR3 runs to 11 residues. V dropped 5 bases and J dropped 9 bases, with 8 bases sitting between them. Germline CDR1 MNHEY, CDR2 SVGAGI. The CDR3 DNA reads as TGTGCCAGCAGTAAATCCTGGCCCCAGCATTTT. This translates into CASSKSWPQHF.

The chain has TRBV7-6 and TRBJ1-5, with 8 nucleotides matching TRBD1. The V gene end was trimmed by 2 bases and the J gene end by 7 bases; junction bases not matched to a gene: 7. CDR3 length equals 15 residues. Germline V lookup: CDR1 SGHVS, CDR2 FNYEAQ. CDR3 loop: CASSLYGQGAQPQHF. CDR3 DNA sequence: TGTGCCAGCAGCTTATATGGGCAGGGGGCCCAGCCCCAGCATTTT. The full variable domain, its missing parts supplied by reference TRBV7-6 and TRBJ1-5, is GAGVSQSPRYKVTKRGQDVALRCDPISGHVSLYWYRQALGQGPEFLTYFNYEAQQDKSGLPNDRFSAERPEGSISTLTIQRTEQRDSAMYRCASSLYGQGAQPQHFGDGTRLSIL.

This clone has just a few counts. The CDR3 DNA reads TGTGCCAGTAGTAATGGAAGGGAATGGGGCTACACCTTC. This sequence encodes CASSNGREWGYTF. The chain joins TRBV19 to TRBJ1-2; D not resolved. V lost 4 bases to trimming and J lost 8 bases, with 14 bases between them. The CDR3 has 13 residues. Germline CDR1 and CDR2: LNHDA and SQIVND (reference sequence).

J is TRBJ2-5 and V is TRBV9, with 8 bases matching TRBD1. This CDR3 is 15 amino acids long. V lost 3 bases and J lost 5; bases outside the gene matches: 9. Germline V gives CDR1 SGDLS, CDR2 YYNGEE. CDR3 protein: CASSASGQVIETQYF. For the CDR3, the DNA is TGTGCCAGCAGCGCATCGGGACAGGTGATTGAGACCCAGTACTTC.

The chain couples TRBV10-3 to TRBJ2-2; TRBD2 matches 11 bases. The CDR3 has 16 residues. The V and J ends lost 11 bases and 6 bases, in that order; junction bases with no gene match: 14. Germline values: CDR1 ENHRY, CDR2 SYGVKD. CDR3 protein: CASQGTSGRTAGELFF. CDR3 nucleotides: TGTGCCTCCCAAGGGACTAGCGGCCGAACGGCCGGGGAGCTGTTTTTT.

V gene TRBV27 combines with J gene TRBJ2-2; 15 bases are shared with TRBD2. The CDR3 length is 18 residues. Germline V gene lookup returns CDR1 MNHEY and CDR2 SMNVEV (reference sequence). The ends lost 2 bases at V and 2 bases at J; junction bases unmatched: 3. The CDR3 sequence: CASSLGTSGGLNTGELFF. The CDR3 DNA is TGTGCCAGCAGTTTAGGGACTAGCGGGGGGTTAAACACCGGGGAGCTGTTTTTT.

The chain combines TRBV5-1 with TRBJ1-4, with D maybe TRBD1 (5 bases). V lost 4 bases and J 8 bases, leaving 15 bases between the germline ends. CDR1 and CDR2 from the germline V gene are SGHRS and YFSETQ. The CDR3 runs 14 residues. Written as DNA, the CDR3 is TGCGCCAGCAGCGGGGGTCAGGAGGACGAAAAACTGTTTTTT. Encoded protein: CASSGGQEDEKLFF. Complete variable domain (other parts from reference TRBV5-1 and TRBJ1-4): KAGVTQTPRYLIKTRGQQVTLSCSPISGHRSVSWYQQTPGQGLQFLFEYFSETQRNKGNFPGRFSGRQFSNSRSEMNVSTLELGDSALYLCASSGGQEDEKLFFGSGTQLSVL.

In this sample, this clone turned up a few times. The chain carries TRBV7-8 and TRBJ1-6, with D hard to call. Germline V gene lookup returns CDR1 SGHVS and CDR2 FQNEAQ. V lost 4 bases to trimming and J lost 0 bases, with 13 bases between them. The CDR3 totals 17 residues. CDR3 in amino acids: CASSSYDWYSYNSPLHF. The CDR3 bases are TGTGCCAGCAGCTCATACGACTGGTACTCCTATAATTCACCCCTCCACTTT.

The V call is TRBV27, the J call TRBJ1-3; D not resolved. The CDR3 consists of 13 residues. Germline loops: CDR1 MNHEY, CDR2 SMNVEV (reference sequence). Trimming stripped 3 bases from V and 0 bases from J, with 3 bases between. The DNA for the CDR3 is TGTGCCAGCAGTTTCCGCTCTGGAAACACCATATATTTT. Amino acid sequence: CASSFRSGNTIYF.

The chain has TRBV2 and TRBJ2-1, with 8 bases matching TRBD2. The CDR3 length is 14 residues. Germline loops: CDR1 SNHLY, CDR2 FYNNEI. With V trimmed by 6 bases and J by 11 bases, 12 bases remained unmatched. The CDR3 DNA sequence: TGTGCCAGCAGCCTAGGGCTAAGCGGGAGCCAGCAGTTCTTC. It translates to CASSLGLSGSQQFF.

The chain links TRBV19 to TRBJ1-1; a weak D match, TRBD1 (6 bases). CDR1 and CDR2 (germline): LNHDA, SQIVND (reference sequence). V was clipped by 7 bases and J by 5 bases, with 17 bases between them. The CDR3 has 14 residues. The CDR3 protein is CASKPVGRGTEAFF. The CDR3 DNA reads TGTGCCAGTAAGCCTGTAGGAAGGGGGACTGAAGCTTTCTTT.

The genes are TRBV19 and TRBJ2-7; 11 bases agree with TRBD2. Germline V gene sequence: CDR1 LNHDA, CDR2 SQIVND (reference sequence). This CDR3 comprises 16 residues. The V segment lost 5 bases and the J segment 2 bases; nucleotides outside the gene matches: 8. CDR3 DNA sequence: TGTGCCAGTAGTTTGACCGGGACTAGCGGAACCTACGAGCAGTACTTC. This encodes CASSLTGTSGTYEQYF.

The chain combines TRBV6-2 or TRBV6-3 with TRBJ2-3; TRBD2 agrees at 14 bases. Germline CDR1 is MNHEY and CDR2 is SVGEGT. The CDR3 is 16 amino acids. V dropped 1 base and J dropped 4; count of bases not matched to a gene: 1. The CDR3 protein is CASSYLGLAGADTQYF. DNA of the CDR3: TGTGCCAGCAGTTACTTGGGACTAGCGGGAGCAGATACGCAGTATTTT.

The sample holds one count of this clone. CDR3 residues: CASSLVTQYF. CDR3 nucleotide sequence: TGTGCCAGCAGCTTAGTCACGCAGTACTTC. This chain uses TRBV7-2 with TRBJ2-7, with unresolved D. CDR1 SGHTA and CDR2 FQGNSA come from the germline V gene. The ends were cut back, 1 base at V and 9 bases at J, with 4 bases in the middle. The CDR3 extends over 10 amino acids.

This chain connects TRBV24-1 to TRBJ2-1; D is possibly TRBD1 (6 bases). CDR1 KGHDR and CDR2 SFDVKD come from the germline V gene. Trimming cost V 4 bases and J 10 bases, with 13 bases left between them. The CDR3 sequence is 13 residues long. The CDR3 here is CATSDRTVREQFF. DNA of the CDR3: TGTGCCACCAGTGACAGGACAGTACGGGAGCAGTTCTTC.

The rearrangement uses TRBV19 and TRBJ2-7; 9 nucleotides match TRBD1. CDR3 length: 15 amino acids. Per the germline V gene, CDR1 is LNHDA and CDR2 is SQIVND (reference sequence). With 0 bases clipped from V and 3 bases from J, the junction kept 3 bases outside the gene matches. CDR3 protein: CASSIDGTGFYEQYF. CDR3 nucleotide sequence: TGTGCCAGTAGTATAGATGGGACAGGGTTCTACGAGCAGTACTTC.

This rearrangement joins TRBV3-1 (or the pseudogene TRBV3-2) to TRBJ1-5; unclear D gene. V dropped 2 bases and J dropped 3 bases, with 11 bases sitting between them. The CDR3 spans 15 residues. Germline CDR1 and CDR2: LGHDT and YNNKEL (reference sequence). The CDR3 DNA is TGTGCCAGCAGCCAATGGACCGGGGACAATCAGCCCCAGCATTTT. Translating it yields CASSQWTGDNQPQHF.

This clone appeared once. This chain connects TRBV12-3 or TRBV12-4 to TRBJ2-1; the match to TRBD1 covers 11 bases. The trim removed 6 bases at V and 6 bases at J, leaving 1 base unmatched. The CDR3 extends over 13 amino acids. The CDR3 here is CASSGTGGNEQFF. CDR3 nucleotide sequence: TGTGCCAGCAGCGGGACAGGGGGCAATGAGCAGTTCTTC.

The CDR3 sequence is CASSKPVAGSETQYF. The CDR3 DNA sequence: TGTGCCAGCAGTAAACCCGTAGCGGGAAGCGAGACCCAGTACTTC. The gene calls are TRBV6-5 and TRBJ2-5; TRBD2 matches 8 bases. The V segment lost 5 bases and the J segment 5 bases; nucleotides outside the gene matches: 10. The CDR3 runs to 15 residues. From germline, CDR1 is MNHEY and CDR2 SVGAGI.